This TCR beta chain derives from a study of cytomegalovirus exposure and HLA in healthy donors. Study as a whole: A data release that came early held 75 million to 85 million unique TCRs from HLA-typed donors.

CDR1 SGHVS and CDR2 FQNEAQ come from the germline V gene. V gave up 3 bases and J gave up 3 bases, with 18 bases separating them. CDR3 size: 17 residues. Comment on this clone: Its antigen is not identified.

Study outcomes and limitations: Some public TCRs appeared in many individuals, while most sequences were rare. Cytomegalovirus association was listed for about 150 TCR beta chains.

The PCR had 60 Vbeta and 13 Jbeta primers. TCRdb's copy holds only in-frame clones and misses some; the assay was immunoSEQ multiplex PCR. The sample yields under 200,000 clones, around 86% seen once. The material sequenced was PBMCs. The source is a man between 40 and 49 years old in good health and CMV-seropositive. The chain recombines TRBV7-8 with TRBJ2-1; D possibly corresponds to TRBD2 (6 bases). The CDR3 bases are TGTGCCAGCAGCTTCCCCGGGGTTGGGGGGATCTACAATGAGCAGTTCTTC. Translating it yields CASSFPGVGGIYNEQFF.